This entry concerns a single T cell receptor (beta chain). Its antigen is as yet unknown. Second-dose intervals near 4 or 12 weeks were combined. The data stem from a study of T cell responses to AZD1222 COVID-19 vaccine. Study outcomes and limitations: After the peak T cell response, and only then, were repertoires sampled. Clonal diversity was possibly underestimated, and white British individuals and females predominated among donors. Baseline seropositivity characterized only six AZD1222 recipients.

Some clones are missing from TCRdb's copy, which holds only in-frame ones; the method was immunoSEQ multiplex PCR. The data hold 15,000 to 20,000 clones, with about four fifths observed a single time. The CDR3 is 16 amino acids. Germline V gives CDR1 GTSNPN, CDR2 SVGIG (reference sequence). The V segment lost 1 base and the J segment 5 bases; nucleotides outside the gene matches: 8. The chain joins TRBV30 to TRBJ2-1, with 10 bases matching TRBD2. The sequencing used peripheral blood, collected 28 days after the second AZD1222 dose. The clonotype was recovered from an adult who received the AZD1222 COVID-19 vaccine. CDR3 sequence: CAWSAQTGLANNEQFF. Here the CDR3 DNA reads TGTGCCTGGAGTGCACAAACGGGACTAGCGAACAATGAGCAGTTCTTC.